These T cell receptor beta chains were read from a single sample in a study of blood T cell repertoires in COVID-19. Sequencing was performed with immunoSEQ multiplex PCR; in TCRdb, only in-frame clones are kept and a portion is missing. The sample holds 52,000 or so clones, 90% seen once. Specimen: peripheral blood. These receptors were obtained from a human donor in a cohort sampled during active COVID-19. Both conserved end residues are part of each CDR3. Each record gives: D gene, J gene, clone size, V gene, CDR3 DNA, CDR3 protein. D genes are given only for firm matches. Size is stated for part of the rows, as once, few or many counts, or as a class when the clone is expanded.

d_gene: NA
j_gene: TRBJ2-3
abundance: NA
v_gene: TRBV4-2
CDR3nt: TGTGCCAGCAGCCAAGTTGGAACGGGAGCTTTGTATACGCAGTATTTT
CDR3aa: CASSQVGTGALYTQYF

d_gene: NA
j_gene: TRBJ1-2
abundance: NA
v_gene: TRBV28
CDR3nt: TGTGCCAGCAGTTTTCCGTACTATGGCTACACCTTC
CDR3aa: CASSFPYYGYTF

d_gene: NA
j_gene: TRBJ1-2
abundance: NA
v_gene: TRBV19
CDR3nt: TGTGCCAGTAGACCGGACAATAACTATGGCTACACCTTC
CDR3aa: CASRPDNNYGYTF

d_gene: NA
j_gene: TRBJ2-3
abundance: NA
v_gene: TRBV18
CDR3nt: TGTGCCAGCTCACCAGGCAGCACAGATACGCAGTATTTT
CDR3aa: CASSPGSTDTQYF

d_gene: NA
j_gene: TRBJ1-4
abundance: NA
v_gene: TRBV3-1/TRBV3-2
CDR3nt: TGTGCCAGCAGCCAAAGGACAAATAATGAAAAACTGTTTTTT
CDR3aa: CASSQRTNNEKLFF

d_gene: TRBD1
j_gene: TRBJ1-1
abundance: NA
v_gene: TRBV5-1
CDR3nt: TGCGCCAGCAGCTTGGCCCGGACAGGGGGCACTGAAGCTTTCTTT
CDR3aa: CASSLARTGGTEAFF

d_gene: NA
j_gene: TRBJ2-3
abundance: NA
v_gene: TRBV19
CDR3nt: TGTGCCAGTAGTATAATGGGCCAGAGTCACACAGATACGCAGTATTTT
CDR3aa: CASSIMGQSHTDTQYF

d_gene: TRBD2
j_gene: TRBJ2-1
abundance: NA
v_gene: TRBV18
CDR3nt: TGTGCCAGCTCACCACGGGGAGGGTCGGACAATGAGCAGTTCTTC
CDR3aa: CASSPRGGSDNEQFF

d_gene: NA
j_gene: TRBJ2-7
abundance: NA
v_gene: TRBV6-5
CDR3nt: TGTGCCAGCAGTCCACAGGGCATAAGCTCCTACGAGCAGTACTTC
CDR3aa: CASSPQGISSYEQYF

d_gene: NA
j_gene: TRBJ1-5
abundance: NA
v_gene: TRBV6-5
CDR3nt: TGTGCCAGCACGGGTAATAGCAATCAGCCCCAGCATTTT
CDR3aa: CASTGNSNQPQHF

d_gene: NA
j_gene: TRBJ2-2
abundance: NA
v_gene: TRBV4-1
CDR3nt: TGCGCCAGCAGCCAGTCCCCTGGCGGGAACACCGGGGAGCTGTTTTTT
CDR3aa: CASSQSPGGNTGELFF

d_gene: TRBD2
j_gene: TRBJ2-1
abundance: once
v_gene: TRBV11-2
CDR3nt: TGTGCCAGCACCGTCCGCGGGCGGGAGGAATACAATGAGCAGTTCTTC
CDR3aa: CASTVRGREEYNEQFF

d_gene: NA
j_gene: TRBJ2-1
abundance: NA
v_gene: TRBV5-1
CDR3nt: TGCGCCAGCAGCTTGGGGGAGACCTACAATGAGCAGTTCTTC
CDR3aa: CASSLGETYNEQFF

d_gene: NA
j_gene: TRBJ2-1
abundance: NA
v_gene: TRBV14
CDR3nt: TGTGCCAGCAGCACCAGGGTTACCTACAATGAGCAGTTCTTC
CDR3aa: CASSTRVTYNEQFF

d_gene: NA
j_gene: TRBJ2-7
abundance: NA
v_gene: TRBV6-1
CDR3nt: TGTGCCAGCAGTGAAGCAGACGGAGACTACGAGCAGTACTTC
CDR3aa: CASSEADGDYEQYF

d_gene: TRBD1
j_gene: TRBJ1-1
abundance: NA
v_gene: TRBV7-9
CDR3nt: TGTGCCAGCAGCCGACAGGGGACTGAAGCTTTCTTT
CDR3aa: CASSRQGTEAFF

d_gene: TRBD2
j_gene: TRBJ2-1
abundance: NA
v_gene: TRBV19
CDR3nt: TGTGCCAGTAGTATTTTAGCGGGAGGGCCTGAAAATGAGCAGTTCTTC
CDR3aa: CASSILAGGPENEQFF

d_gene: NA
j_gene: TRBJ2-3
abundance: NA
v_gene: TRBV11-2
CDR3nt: TGTGCCAGCAGCCCGAGGGGCACAGATACGCAGTATTTT
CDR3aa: CASSPRGTDTQYF

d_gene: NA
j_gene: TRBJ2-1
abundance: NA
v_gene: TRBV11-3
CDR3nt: TGTGCCAGCAGCTTAGGACTAACAAACAACTACAATGAGCAGTTCTTC
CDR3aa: CASSLGLTNNYNEQFF

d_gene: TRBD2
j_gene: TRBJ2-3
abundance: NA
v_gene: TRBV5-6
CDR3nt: TGTGCCAGCAGCTTTCTAGCGGAGGGCACAGATACGCAGTATTTT
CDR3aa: CASSFLAEGTDTQYF

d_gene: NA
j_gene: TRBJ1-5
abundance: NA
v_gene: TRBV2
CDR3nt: TGTGCCAGCATCGGGCGGGATAGCAATCAGCCCCAGCATTTT
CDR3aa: CASIGRDSNQPQHF

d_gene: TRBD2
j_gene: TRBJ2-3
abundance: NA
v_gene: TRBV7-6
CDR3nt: TGTGCCAGCAGCTTACTAGCGGGGGGGAGCACAGATACGCAGTATTTT
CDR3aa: CASSLLAGGSTDTQYF

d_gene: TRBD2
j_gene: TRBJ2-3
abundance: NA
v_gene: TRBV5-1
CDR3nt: TGCGCCAGCAGCCCCTCTAGCGGGAGGGCCTCTAGGGCAGATACGCAGTATTTT
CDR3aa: CASSPSSGRASRADTQYF

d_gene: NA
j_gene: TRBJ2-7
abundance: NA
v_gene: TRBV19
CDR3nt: TGTGCCAGTAGTATAATGGGGCTCGGAGAGTGGTACTTC
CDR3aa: CASSIMGLGEWYF

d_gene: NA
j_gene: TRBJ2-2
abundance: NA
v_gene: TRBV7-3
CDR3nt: TGTGCCAGCAGCTTAAACGGGAGAGGCACCGGGGAGCTGTTTTTT
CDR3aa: CASSLNGRGTGELFF

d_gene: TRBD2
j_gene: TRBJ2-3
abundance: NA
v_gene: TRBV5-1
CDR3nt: TGCGCCAGCAGCAGGACCCAGCGGGGGACAGATACGCAGTATTTT
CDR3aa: CASSRTQRGTDTQYF

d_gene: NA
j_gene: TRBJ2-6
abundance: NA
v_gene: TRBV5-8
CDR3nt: TGTGCCAGCAGCTTGGTGGTAGGGGTGTCGGGGGCCAACGTCCTGACTTTC
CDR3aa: CASSLVVGVSGANVLTF

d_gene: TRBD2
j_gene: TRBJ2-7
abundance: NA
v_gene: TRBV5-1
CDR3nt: TGCGCCAGCAGCTTAACTAGCGGACCCGGCGAGCAGTACTTC
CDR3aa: CASSLTSGPGEQYF

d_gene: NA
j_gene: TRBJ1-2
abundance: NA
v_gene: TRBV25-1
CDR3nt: TGTGCCAGCGGGAGGACGGGGGAAGCCTATGGCTACACCTTC
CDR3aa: CASGRTGEAYGYTF

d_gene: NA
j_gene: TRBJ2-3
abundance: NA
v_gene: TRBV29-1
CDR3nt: TGCAGCGTTGTGTTCCTCACAGATACGCAGTATTTT
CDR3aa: CSVVFLTDTQYF

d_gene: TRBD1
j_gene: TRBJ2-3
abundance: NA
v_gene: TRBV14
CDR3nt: TGTGCCAGCAGCCAATTTGGGAAGGGGGCTTCTGCAGATACGCAGTATTTT
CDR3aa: CASSQFGKGASADTQYF

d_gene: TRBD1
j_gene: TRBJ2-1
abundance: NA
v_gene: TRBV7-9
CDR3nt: TGTGCCAGCAGCTCAGGGGGCAATGAGCAGTTCTTC
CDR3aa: CASSSGGNEQFF

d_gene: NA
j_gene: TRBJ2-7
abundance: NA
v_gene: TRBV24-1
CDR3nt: TGTGCCACCAGTGAACGTTGGGCTGACGAGCAGTACTTC
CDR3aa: CATSERWADEQYF

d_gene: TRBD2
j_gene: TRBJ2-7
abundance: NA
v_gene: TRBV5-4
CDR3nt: TGTGCCAGCAGCACCCTGATAGCGGGGACCTACGAGCAGTACTTC
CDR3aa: CASSTLIAGTYEQYF

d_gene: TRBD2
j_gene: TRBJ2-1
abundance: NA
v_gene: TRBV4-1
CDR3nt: TGCGCCAGCAGCCGGACTAGCGACCCCTACAATGAGCAGTTCTTC
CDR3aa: CASSRTSDPYNEQFF

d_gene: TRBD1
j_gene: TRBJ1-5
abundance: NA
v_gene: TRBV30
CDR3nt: TGTGCCTGGAGTATGGACAGGGATCAGCCCCAGCATTTT
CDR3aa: CAWSMDRDQPQHF

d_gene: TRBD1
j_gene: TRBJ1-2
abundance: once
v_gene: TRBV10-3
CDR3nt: TGTGCCATTTACGGGACAGCCTCATATGGCTACACCTTC
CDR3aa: CAIYGTASYGYTF

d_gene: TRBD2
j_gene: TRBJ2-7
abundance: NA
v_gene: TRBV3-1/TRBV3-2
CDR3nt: TGTGCCAGCAAAGGGGACGGACCTAGCGGATCCTACGAGCAGTACTTC
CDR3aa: CASKGDGPSGSYEQYF

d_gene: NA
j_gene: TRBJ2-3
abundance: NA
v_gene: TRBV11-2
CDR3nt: TGTGCCAGCAGCCTAAGACCTAGTGGGGCCACAGATACGCAGTATTTT
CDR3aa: CASSLRPSGATDTQYF

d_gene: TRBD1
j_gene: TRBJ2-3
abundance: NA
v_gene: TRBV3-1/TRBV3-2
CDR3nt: TGTGCCAGCAGCCTGGGGACAGGGGATACGCAGTATTTT
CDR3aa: CASSLGTGDTQYF

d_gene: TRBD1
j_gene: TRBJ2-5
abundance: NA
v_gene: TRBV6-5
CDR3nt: TGTGCCAGCAGTTCGAGGACAGGCCGGATGGCCCAGTACTTC
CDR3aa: CASSSRTGRMAQYF

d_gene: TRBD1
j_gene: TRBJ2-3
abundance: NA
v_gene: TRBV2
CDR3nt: TGTGCCAGCAGCCCTTCCCGACAGGGGCGCACAGATACGCAGTATTTT
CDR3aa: CASSPSRQGRTDTQYF

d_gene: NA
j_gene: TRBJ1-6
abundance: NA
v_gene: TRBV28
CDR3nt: TGTGCCAGCAGTTTGCCCCAGGGAGGCTATAATTCACCCCTCCACTTT
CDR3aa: CASSLPQGGYNSPLHF

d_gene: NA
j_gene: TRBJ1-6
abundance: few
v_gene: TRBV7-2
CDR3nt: TGTGCCAGCAGCCCACAGGCGTTAAACTCACCCCTCCACTTT
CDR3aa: CASSPQALNSPLHF